The rows below give T cell receptor beta chains drawn from one sample of a study of response to subunit inactivated influenza vaccine. TCRdb itself ran the RT-PCR reads through MiXCR, one entry per CDR3 protein. The sample lists more than 500,000 distinct CDR3 sequences; roughly 10% were seen once. The data were also submitted as part of a second study, on T cells expressing NK-cell markers.

The material sequenced was PBMCs from blood, taken on the day of vaccination. These TCRs come from a man aged 50 to 60 who received an inactivated influenza vaccine. CDR3s include the opening cysteine and the closing phenylalanine or tryptophan. A D gene is named only where the DNA matches it firmly. Rows may omit the clone size; those that give it use once, few, many or a size class.

v_call	j_call	clone_size	cdr3_length	d_call	cdr3_aa	cdr3_nt
TRBV25-1	TRBJ2-7	-	13	TRBD1	CASAGTVRYEQYF	TGTGCCAGCGCCGGGACAGTCCGCTACGAGCAGTACTTC
TRBV3-1	TRBJ2-7	many	12	-	CASSPSSYEQYF	TGTGCCAGCAGTCCTAGCTCCTACGAGCAGTACTTC
TRBV6-2/TRBV6-3	TRBJ1-2	many	13	-	CASNLSGHQGYTF	TGTGCCAGCAACCTCTCTGGACACCAAGGCTACACCTTC
TRBV7-9	TRBJ1-2	few	16	TRBD1	CASSSFVDRGTYGYTF	TGTGCCAGCAGCTCCTTCGTTGACAGGGGGACCTATGGCTACACCTTC
TRBV29-1	TRBJ1-1	-	15	-	CSVYTVSSLNTEAFF	TGCAGCGTGTACACGGTCTCCTCCCTGAACACTGAAGCTTTCTTT
TRBV5-6	TRBJ2-1	few	17	TRBD2	CASSPAIGTSGYNEQFF	TGTGCCAGCAGCCCGGCGATTGGGACTAGCGGGTACAATGAGCAGTTCTTC
TRBV4-1	TRBJ2-2	-	16	-	CASSQDRTAYTGELFF	TGCGCCAGCAGCCAAGACCGGACAGCTTACACCGGGGAGCTGTTTTTT
TRBV14	TRBJ2-7	-	15	-	CASSQEALEAYEQYF	TGTGCCAGCAGCCAAGAAGCCTTGGAGGCCTACGAGCAGTACTTC
TRBV5-5	TRBJ2-3	-	13	-	CASSSENTDTQYF	TGTGCCAGCAGCTCGGAGAACACAGATACGCAGTATTTT
TRBV7-9	TRBJ2-7	-	16	-	CASSNQGQEETYEQYF	TGTGCCAGCAGCAATCAGGGCCAGGAGGAAACCTACGAGCAGTACTTC
TRBV20-1	TRBJ2-7	-	13	-	CSANRDFGGEQYF	TGCAGTGCTAACCGGGACTTCGGCGGCGAGCAGTACTTC
TRBV15	TRBJ2-5	-	15	-	CATSRATTRQETQYF	TGTGCCACCAGCAGAGCCACGACTAGACAAGAGACCCAGTACTTC
TRBV6-1	TRBJ2-7	few	17	-	CASKKTPFPGPGYEQYF	TGTGCCAGCAAAAAAACCCCTTTTCCGGGACCCGGCTACGAGCAGTACTTC
TRBV10-3	TRBJ2-2	few	14	TRBD1	CASQDRGNTGELFF	TGTGCCAGCCAGGACAGGGGGAACACCGGGGAGCTGTTTTTT
TRBV27	TRBJ2-1	few	17	TRBD2	CASRSSGGAARGNEQFF	TGTGCCAGCAGGTCTAGCGGGGGGGCCGCTCGGGGGAATGAGCAGTTCTTC
TRBV20-1	TRBJ2-1	few	16	-	CSARADVGSYFNEQFF	TGCAGTGCTAGAGCCGATGTGGGCTCCTACTTCAATGAGCAGTTCTTC
TRBV7-9	TRBJ2-1	many	15	TRBD2	CASRPGTSGYNEQFF	TGTGCCAGCAGACCCGGGACTAGCGGGTACAATGAGCAGTTCTTC
TRBV20-1	TRBJ1-1	few	9	TRBD1	CSAGDSAFF	TGCAGTGCTGGGGACAGTGCTTTCTTT
TRBV29-1	TRBJ1-1	few	13	-	CSVEGPLNTEAFF	TGCAGCGTTGAAGGCCCCTTAAACACTGAAGCTTTCTTT
TRBV5-1	TRBJ2-3	few	15	-	CASSPWGRSTDTQYF	TGCGCCAGCAGCCCCTGGGGACGGAGCACAGATACGCAGTATTTT
TRBV29-1	TRBJ2-1	-	16	TRBD2	CSARPTSGSFNNEQFF	TGCAGCGCCCGACCGACTAGCGGGAGTTTCAACAATGAGCAGTTCTTC
TRBV5-1	TRBJ2-1	-	14	-	CASSPDGNNNEQFF	TGCGCCAGCAGCCCGGACGGGAACAACAATGAGCAGTTCTTC
TRBV12-3/TRBV12-4	TRBJ2-2	many	15	-	CASSFLGANTGELFF	TGTGCCAGCAGTTTTTTGGGGGCGAACACCGGGGAGCTGTTTTTT
TRBV18	TRBJ2-5	-	15	TRBD1	CASSPGQGFQETQYF	TGTGCCAGCTCACCGGGACAGGGGTTCCAAGAGACCCAGTACTTC
TRBV12-3/TRBV12-4	TRBJ2-2	few	15	-	CASSLVEGNTGELFF	TGTGCCAGCAGTTTAGTTGAGGGGAACACCGGGGAGCTGTTTTTT
TRBV28	TRBJ1-1	-	17	-	CASSSYLGRGEGTEAFF	TGTGCCAGCAGTTCGTACCTGGGCAGGGGTGAGGGGACTGAAGCTTTCTTT
TRBV11-3	TRBJ2-2	few	14	-	CASSLLGAGRELFF	TGTGCCAGCAGCTTATTAGGGGCCGGCAGGGAGCTGTTTTTT
TRBV12-3/TRBV12-4	TRBJ2-2	-	15	-	CASSLAGVVTGELFF	TGTGCCAGCAGTTTAGCGGGAGTGGTCACCGGGGAGCTGTTTTTT
TRBV20-1	TRBJ2-6	-	16	-	CSASTGLPSGANVLTF	TGCAGTGCTTCCACAGGGCTCCCCTCTGGGGCCAACGTCCTGACTTTC
TRBV12-3/TRBV12-4	TRBJ1-2	-	13	TRBD1	CASSPPDRSGYTF	TGTGCCAGCAGTCCGCCGGACAGGAGTGGCTACACCTTC
TRBV24-1	TRBJ1-6	few	14	-	CATSAGLPNSPLHF	TGTGCCACGAGTGCGGGATTACCCAATTCACCCCTCCACTTT
TRBV12-3/TRBV12-4	TRBJ1-5	-	16	-	CASSLGTQGLDQPQHF	TGTGCCAGCAGTTTAGGAACGCAGGGTTTGGACCAGCCCCAGCATTTT
TRBV10-1	TRBJ2-2	few	13	TRBD1	CASGTGGTGELFF	TGCGCCAGCGGGACAGGGGGCACCGGGGAGCTGTTTTTT
TRBV18	TRBJ2-5	-	16	-	CASSAREVAAQETQYF	TGTGCCAGCTCAGCACGTGAAGTAGCAGCTCAAGAGACCCAGTACTTC
TRBV5-5	TRBJ2-7	many	14	TRBD1	CASRTGTGPYEQYF	TGTGCCAGCAGGACCGGGACAGGACCCTACGAGCAGTACTTC
TRBV6-1	TRBJ1-3	few	16	-	CASSVVRGYSGNTIYF	TGTGCCAGCAGTGTCGTCAGGGGCTACTCTGGAAACACCATATATTTT
TRBV7-2	TRBJ1-2	-	15	TRBD1	CASSLVRQGSDGYTF	TGTGCCAGCAGCTTAGTTAGACAGGGGAGTGATGGCTACACCTTC
TRBV20-1	TRBJ2-1	-	15	TRBD2	CSTIPSGRFYNEQFF	TGCAGTACTATTCCTAGCGGGAGGTTTTACAATGAGCAGTTCTTC
TRBV5-1	TRBJ1-5	few	14	-	CASSLQGWGQPQHF	TGCGCCAGCAGCTTACAGGGTTGGGGTCAGCCCCAGCATTTT
TRBV4-2	TRBJ1-2	many	15	TRBD1	CASSQPGQANYGYTF	TGTGCCAGCAGCCAACCCGGACAGGCGAACTATGGCTACACCTTC
TRBV6-5	TRBJ2-7	-	12	-	CASSYSTDEQYF	TGTGCCAGCAGTTACTCGACAGACGAGCAGTACTTC
TRBV5-1	TRBJ1-2	few	14	-	CASSFGEANYGYTF	TGCGCCAGCAGCTTCGGAGAAGCTAACTATGGCTACACCTTC
TRBV27	TRBJ1-2	many	12	-	CASGQSNYGYTF	TGTGCCAGCGGACAGAGTAACTATGGCTACACCTTC
TRBV20-1	TRBJ1-5	few	14	TRBD1	CSAYRGQDNQPQHF	TGCAGTGCTTACAGGGGACAAGACAATCAGCCCCAGCATTTT
TRBV2	TRBJ2-6	many	17	-	CASSPVSRFSGANVLTF	TGTGCCAGCAGTCCCGTGAGCCGGTTCTCTGGGGCCAACGTCCTGACTTTC
TRBV7-2	TRBJ2-4	few	17	TRBD2	CASSLHPSGGGVNIQYF	TGTGCCAGCAGCTTGCACCCTAGCGGGGGAGGAGTAAACATTCAGTACTTC
TRBV5-1	TRBJ2-7	-	13	TRBD2	CASSRDYVYEQYF	TGCGCCAGCAGCCGGGACTACGTCTACGAGCAGTACTTC
TRBV11-2	TRBJ1-3	few	17	TRBD1	CASSLEGQVLSGNTIYF	TGTGCCAGCAGCTTAGAGGGACAGGTCCTCTCTGGAAACACCATATATTTT
TRBV4-2	TRBJ2-1	few	13	-	CASSQPPAGEQFF	TGTGCCAGCAGCCAGCCCCCGGCGGGTGAGCAGTTCTTC
TRBV7-9	TRBJ1-2	-	16	TRBD1	CASSSIWAGGDYGYTF	TGTGCCAGCAGCTCGATCTGGGCAGGGGGCGACTATGGCTACACCTTC
TRBV9	TRBJ1-1	-	16	TRBD1	CASSVTGVPPNTEAFF	TGTGCCAGCAGCGTAACAGGGGTTCCGCCGAACACTGAAGCTTTCTTT
TRBV28	TRBJ2-3	few	14	TRBD2	CASSGGGPTDTQYF	TGTGCCAGCAGTGGGGGGGGACCCACAGATACGCAGTATTTT
TRBV6-2/TRBV6-3	TRBJ2-7	-	16	TRBD2	CASSPLGTSVTYEQYF	TGTGCCAGCAGTCCCCTCGGGACTAGCGTGACCTACGAGCAGTACTTC
TRBV7-2	TRBJ2-5	-	15	-	CASRLSGSGGETQYF	TGTGCCAGCAGGTTAAGCGGGTCAGGAGGAGAGACCCAGTACTTC
TRBV7-2	TRBJ2-1	-	17	TRBD2	CASSPSGGTGVYNEQFF	TGTGCCAGCAGCCCCTCGGGGGGGACGGGAGTATACAATGAGCAGTTCTTC